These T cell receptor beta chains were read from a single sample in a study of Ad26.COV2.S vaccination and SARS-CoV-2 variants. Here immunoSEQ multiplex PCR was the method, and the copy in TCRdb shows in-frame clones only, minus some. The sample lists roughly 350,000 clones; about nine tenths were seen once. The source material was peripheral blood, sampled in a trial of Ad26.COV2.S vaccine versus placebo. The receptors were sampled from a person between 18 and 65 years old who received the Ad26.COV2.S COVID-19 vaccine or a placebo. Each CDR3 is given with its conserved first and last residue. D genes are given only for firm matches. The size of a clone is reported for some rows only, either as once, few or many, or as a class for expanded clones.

CDR3aa: CASSWDRSSYEQYF
CDR3nt: TGCGCCAGCAGCTGGGACAGGAGCTCCTACGAGCAGTACTTC
v_gene: TRBV5-1
j_gene: TRBJ2-7
abundance: NA
d_gene: TRBD1

CDR3aa: CASSLAADQPQHF
CDR3nt: TGTGCCAGCAGCTTAGCCGCGGATCAGCCCCAGCATTTT
v_gene: TRBV11-1
j_gene: TRBJ1-5
abundance: NA
d_gene: NA

CDR3aa: CASSQDPYKAGGRETQYF
CDR3nt: TGTGCCAGCAGCCAAGATCCCTATAAGGCAGGGGGGAGAGAGACCCAGTACTTC
v_gene: TRBV3-1/TRBV3-2
j_gene: TRBJ2-5
abundance: NA
d_gene: NA

CDR3aa: CASSAVHRDRGDYQETQYF
CDR3nt: TGTGCCAGCAGCGCAGTTCACCGGGACAGGGGGGACTACCAAGAGACCCAGTACTTC
v_gene: TRBV9
j_gene: TRBJ2-5
abundance: NA
d_gene: TRBD1

CDR3aa: CASMRPGGSGTGELFF
CDR3nt: TGTGCCAGCATGAGACCAGGGGGTTCGGGCACCGGGGAGCTGTTTTTT
v_gene: TRBV2
j_gene: TRBJ2-2
abundance: NA
d_gene: TRBD1

CDR3aa: CASTRVGLGYTF
CDR3nt: TGTGCCAGCACCCGGGTTGGGCTTGGCTACACCTTC
v_gene: TRBV12-3/TRBV12-4
j_gene: TRBJ1-2
abundance: NA
d_gene: NA

CDR3aa: CASSLEAGSYEQYF
CDR3nt: TGTGCTAGCAGCTTAGAGGCAGGGTCCTACGAGCAGTACTTC
v_gene: TRBV7-7
j_gene: TRBJ2-7
abundance: NA
d_gene: NA

CDR3aa: CAWSLLAGARDTQYF
CDR3nt: TGTGCCTGGAGTTTACTAGCGGGGGCCAGGGATACGCAGTATTTT
v_gene: TRBV30
j_gene: TRBJ2-3
abundance: NA
d_gene: TRBD2

CDR3aa: CASSQEGWTEGNTIYF
CDR3nt: TGTGCCAGCAGCCAAGAAGGGTGGACAGAGGGAAACACCATATATTTT
v_gene: TRBV3-1/TRBV3-2
j_gene: TRBJ1-3
abundance: NA
d_gene: NA

CDR3aa: CASSPPSYEQYF
CDR3nt: TGTGCCAGCTCACCACCTTCCTACGAGCAGTACTTC
v_gene: TRBV18
j_gene: TRBJ2-7
abundance: NA
d_gene: NA

CDR3aa: CAWTPLNSYNSPLHF
CDR3nt: TGTGCCTGGACCCCACTAAACTCCTATAATTCACCCCTCCACTTT
v_gene: TRBV30
j_gene: TRBJ1-6
abundance: NA
d_gene: NA

CDR3aa: CASSPGESEASYEQYF
CDR3nt: TGTGCCAGCTCACCGGGGGAGAGCGAAGCTTCCTACGAGCAGTACTTC
v_gene: TRBV18
j_gene: TRBJ2-7
abundance: NA
d_gene: NA

CDR3aa: CASTGGRGGYTF
CDR3nt: TGTGCCAGCACCGGGGGCCGTGGTGGCTACACCTTC
v_gene: TRBV27
j_gene: TRBJ1-2
abundance: NA
d_gene: NA

CDR3aa: CASSQEVARPNGYTF
CDR3nt: TGTGCCAGCAGCCAAGAAGTGGCCAGGCCCAATGGCTACACCTTC
v_gene: TRBV3-1/TRBV3-2
j_gene: TRBJ1-2
abundance: many
d_gene: NA

CDR3aa: CASREGPYNEQFF
CDR3nt: TGTGCCAGCAGAGAGGGACCTTACAATGAGCAGTTCTTC
v_gene: TRBV2
j_gene: TRBJ2-1
abundance: NA
d_gene: NA

CDR3aa: CASSYEGNTEAFF
CDR3nt: TGTGCCAGCAGTTATGAGGGAAACACTGAAGCTTTCTTT
v_gene: TRBV6-2/TRBV6-3
j_gene: TRBJ1-1
abundance: NA
d_gene: NA

CDR3aa: CASRDSGANVLTF
CDR3nt: TGTGCCAGCAGGGACTCTGGGGCCAACGTCCTGACTTTC
v_gene: TRBV2
j_gene: TRBJ2-6
abundance: NA
d_gene: NA

CDR3aa: CASSQDPDRDQPQHF
CDR3nt: TGCGCCAGCAGCCAAGATCCCGACAGGGATCAGCCCCAGCATTTT
v_gene: TRBV4-1
j_gene: TRBJ1-5
abundance: NA
d_gene: TRBD1

CDR3aa: CSASAGGASYGYTF
CDR3nt: TGCAGTGCTAGTGCGGGGGGCGCTTCCTATGGCTACACCTTC
v_gene: TRBV20-1
j_gene: TRBJ1-2
abundance: NA
d_gene: NA

CDR3aa: CASRMASYQETQYF
CDR3nt: TGTGCCAGCCGCATGGCTTCGTACCAAGAGACCCAGTACTTC
v_gene: TRBV6-5
j_gene: TRBJ2-5
abundance: NA
d_gene: NA

CDR3aa: CASSWTGAYEQYF
CDR3nt: TGCGCCAGCAGCTGGACAGGAGCCTACGAGCAGTACTTC
v_gene: TRBV5-1
j_gene: TRBJ2-7
abundance: NA
d_gene: TRBD1

CDR3aa: CASSPPGWGHANTEAFF
CDR3nt: TGCGCCAGCAGCCCCCCGGGGTGGGGGCACGCGAACACTGAAGCTTTCTTT
v_gene: TRBV4-1
j_gene: TRBJ1-1
abundance: NA
d_gene: NA

CDR3aa: CAWSVAGLERGEKLFF
CDR3nt: TGTGCCTGGAGTGTGGCGGGGTTAGAACGAGGGGAAAAACTGTTTTTT
v_gene: TRBV30
j_gene: TRBJ1-4
abundance: NA
d_gene: NA

CDR3aa: CASSLGASGETQYF
CDR3nt: TGTGCTAGCAGCTTAGGGGCTAGCGGGGAGACCCAGTACTTC
v_gene: TRBV7-7
j_gene: TRBJ2-5
abundance: NA
d_gene: TRBD2

CDR3aa: CASSPEGGELFF
CDR3nt: TGCGCCAGCAGCCCCGAGGGCGGGGAGCTGTTTTTT
v_gene: TRBV5-1
j_gene: TRBJ2-2
abundance: once
d_gene: NA

CDR3aa: CASSLGGLRSTDTQYF
CDR3nt: TGCGCCAGCAGCTTGGGGGGACTACGGAGCACAGATACGCAGTATTTT
v_gene: TRBV5-1
j_gene: TRBJ2-3
abundance: once
d_gene: TRBD2

CDR3aa: CSARAPPVSFF
CDR3nt: TGCAGTGCTAGAGCCCCCCCGGTCTCCTTCTTT
v_gene: TRBV20-1
j_gene: TRBJ1-1
abundance: once
d_gene: NA

CDR3aa: CASSLGRGPPTDTQYF
CDR3nt: TGTGCCAGCAGCTTAGGAAGGGGGCCTCCCACAGATACGCAGTATTTT
v_gene: TRBV11-2
j_gene: TRBJ2-3
abundance: NA
d_gene: TRBD1

CDR3aa: CASSPRDSGANVLTF
CDR3nt: TGCGCCAGCAGCCCGAGGGACTCTGGGGCCAACGTCCTGACTTTC
v_gene: TRBV5-1
j_gene: TRBJ2-6
abundance: NA
d_gene: NA

CDR3aa: CASSRRDRGSDTQYF
CDR3nt: TGTGCCAGCTCCCGGAGGGACAGGGGGTCAGATACGCAGTATTTT
v_gene: TRBV18
j_gene: TRBJ2-3
abundance: NA
d_gene: TRBD1

CDR3aa: CASSQDYYGYTF
CDR3nt: TGTGCCAGCAGCCAAGACTACTATGGCTACACCTTC
v_gene: TRBV14
j_gene: TRBJ1-2
abundance: NA
d_gene: NA

CDR3aa: CASSDGPKGGYTF
CDR3nt: TGTGCCAGCAGTGACGGCCCAAAGGGTGGCTACACCTTC
v_gene: TRBV6-4
j_gene: TRBJ1-2
abundance: once
d_gene: NA

CDR3aa: CASNRLQGGDTEAFF
CDR3nt: TGTGCCAGCAACCGCCTACAGGGAGGCGACACTGAAGCTTTCTTT
v_gene: TRBV7-9
j_gene: TRBJ1-1
abundance: NA
d_gene: NA

CDR3aa: CASINPSRPIYF
CDR3nt: TGTGCCAGCATCAATCCCAGCAGACCCATATATTTT
v_gene: TRBV12-3/TRBV12-4
j_gene: TRBJ1-3
abundance: NA
d_gene: NA

CDR3aa: CASSLGIFGTGQTDTQYF
CDR3nt: TGTGCCAGCAGCTTAGGTATTTTCGGGACAGGGCAGACAGATACGCAGTATTTT
v_gene: TRBV7-3
j_gene: TRBJ2-3
abundance: NA
d_gene: TRBD1

CDR3aa: CASSYNVNNEQFF
CDR3nt: TGTGCCAGCAGTTACAACGTAAACAATGAGCAGTTCTTC
v_gene: TRBV6-5
j_gene: TRBJ2-1
abundance: NA
d_gene: NA

CDR3aa: CASSQRDSRNTIYF
CDR3nt: TGTGCCAGCAGCCAACGGGACAGCCGGAACACCATATATTTT
v_gene: TRBV3-1/TRBV3-2
j_gene: TRBJ1-3
abundance: once
d_gene: TRBD1

CDR3aa: CASSQIAGDTQYF
CDR3nt: TGTGCCAGCAGCCAAATAGCGGGGGATACGCAGTATTTT
v_gene: TRBV7-3
j_gene: TRBJ2-3
abundance: NA
d_gene: TRBD2

CDR3aa: CASSRPPWDYTF
CDR3nt: TGTGCCAGCAGTCGACCCCCCTGGGACTACACCTTC
v_gene: TRBV6-6
j_gene: TRBJ1-2
abundance: few
d_gene: NA

CDR3aa: CASSLGASGGHQETQYF
CDR3nt: TGTGCCAGCAGCTTAGGCGCTAGCGGGGGTCACCAAGAGACCCAGTACTTC
v_gene: TRBV7-9
j_gene: TRBJ2-5
abundance: NA
d_gene: TRBD2

CDR3aa: CASSLVGNEQFF
CDR3nt: TGTGCCAGCAGCCTAGTGGGCAATGAGCAGTTCTTC
v_gene: TRBV6-6
j_gene: TRBJ2-1
abundance: NA
d_gene: NA

CDR3aa: CASRRGGDQETQYF
CDR3nt: TGTGCCAGCAGGCGCGGGGGGGACCAAGAGACCCAGTACTTC
v_gene: TRBV6-5
j_gene: TRBJ2-5
abundance: NA
d_gene: TRBD2

CDR3aa: CASSARQGAIYEQYF
CDR3nt: TGTGCCAGCAGTGCCCGACAGGGGGCAATCTACGAGCAGTACTTC
v_gene: TRBV25-1
j_gene: TRBJ2-7
abundance: NA
d_gene: TRBD1

CDR3aa: CSVGFGINTEAFF
CDR3nt: TGCAGCGTTGGATTCGGGATAAACACTGAAGCTTTCTTT
v_gene: TRBV29-1
j_gene: TRBJ1-1
abundance: NA
d_gene: NA

CDR3aa: CASRVQGGTGELFF
CDR3nt: TGTGCCAGCAGGGTGCAGGGAGGCACCGGGGAGCTGTTTTTT
v_gene: TRBV6-6
j_gene: TRBJ2-2
abundance: NA
d_gene: NA